This TCR beta chain stems from a study of T cells after posttransplantation cyclophosphamide. Cyclophosphamide on days +3 and +4 followed busulfan-fludarabine conditioning and a marrow graft. The germline V gene encodes CDR1 MNHEY and CDR2 SMNVEV (reference sequence). V shed 2 bases and J shed 4 bases, with 12 bases lying between them. The CDR3 runs to 14 residues. Profiled with immunoSEQ multiplex PCR; TCRdb holds only in-frame clones, not every one. The data contain a few thousand clones, under 85% of them singletons. This TCR was recovered from a male patient aged 25-45 years who received an allogeneic stem cell transplant from a related donor, was CMV-positive, and had no GVHD. Some T cells may be the graft donor's. The starting material was CD8+ T cells sorted from PBMCs, obtained around 250 days after a stem cell transplant with posttransplant cyclophosphamide. This chain links TRBV27 with TRBJ2-7, with D uncertain. CDR3 region: CASSLQPNYYEQYF. The CDR3 DNA sequence: TGTGCCAGCAGTTTACAGCCTAACTATTACGAGCAGTACTTC.